These 8 T cell receptor beta chains came from one sample sequenced in a study of shared clonotypes between healthy human individuals. Repertoires were generated with immunoSEQ multiplex PCR, while TCRdb's copy carries only in-frame clones and drops some. The sample contains more than 400,000 clones, roughly 95% of which appear only once. The material sequenced was naive CD4+ T cells sorted from blood. Sample subset: CD45RA+ positively selected. The receptors come from a woman in her twenties or thirties in good health.

The chain joins TRBV18 to TRBJ2-2; tentative D call: TRBD1 (5 bases). CDR1 is KGHSH, CDR2 LQKENI, per germline. The CDR3 is 13 amino acids. The V and J ends lost 4 bases and 9 bases respectively, with 12 bases between them. CDR3 sequence: CASSQPGPRELFF. CDR3 bases: TGTGCCAGCTCACAACCAGGGCCCCGGGAGCTGTTTTTT.

The chain employs TRBV7-6 and TRBJ2-1; TRBD2 aligns across 9 bases. The junction had 14 bases not matched to a gene; V was cut back by 5 bases and J by 6 bases. The V gene's germline CDR1 is SGHVS and CDR2 FNYEAQ. The CDR3 contains 17 residues. CDR3 sequence reads: CASSPPAGTSTFNEQFF. DNA for the CDR3: TGTGCCAGCAGCCCCCCCGCGGGGACTAGCACTTTCAATGAGCAGTTCTTC.

The chain has TRBV5-4 and TRBJ1-1; D remains unclear. CDR3 length: 15 amino acids. Germline CDR1 SGHNT, CDR2 YYREEE (reference sequence). The ends were cut back, 0 bases at V and 3 bases at J, with 12 bases in the middle. The CDR3 here is CASSLVGGGYTEAFF. CDR3 in DNA: TGTGCCAGCAGCTTGGTTGGAGGTGGGTACACTGAAGCTTTCTTT.

The rearrangement uses TRBV10-1 and TRBJ2-1, with a weak D call TRBD1 (6 bases). V gave up 3 bases and J gave up 4 bases, with 19 bases separating them. Per germline, CDR1 WNHNN and CDR2 SYGVQD (reference sequence). The CDR3 sequence is 17 residues long. The CDR3 is CASSDSGGTTPYNEQFF. The CDR3 DNA reads TGCGCCAGCAGTGATTCTGGGGGCACGACTCCTTACAATGAGCAGTTCTTC.

The rearrangement links TRBV27 to TRBJ1-1; TRBD1 aligns across 9 bases. Germline-derived CDR1 and CDR2 are MNHEY and SMNVEV (reference sequence). Unmatched junction bases numbered 11, after V lost 5 bases and J lost 7 bases. This CDR3 spans 15 amino acids. CDR3 sequence (DNA): TGTGCCAGCAGTCCACTGGGACAGGGTGGGGGTGAAGCTTTCTTT. This encodes CASSPLGQGGGEAFF.

The chain couples TRBV2 to TRBJ1-5; D is perhaps TRBD1 (5 bases). Germline V gene sequence: CDR1 SNHLY, CDR2 FYNNEI. The ends were cut back, 1 base at V and 7 bases at J, with 14 bases in the middle. The CDR3 sequence is 15 residues long. The chain's CDR3 is CASSEDYRNGQPQHF. As DNA, the CDR3 is TGTGCCAGCAGTGAAGACTACAGGAACGGGCAGCCCCAGCATTTT.

Points on this clone: Its ends do not fully match the called genes, so a read error is possible. The V gene is TRBV7-9, the J gene TRBJ2-3, with 9 bases lining up with TRBD2. Per the germline V gene, CDR1 is SEHNR and CDR2 is FQNEAQ (reference sequence). The CDR3 is 14 amino acids. This CDR3 reads CASSLGTSRDTQYF. For the CDR3, the DNA is TGTGCCAGCAGCTTGGGGACTAGCAGAGATACGCAGTATTTT.

The chain carries TRBV5-1 and TRBJ1-1; D is uncertain. This CDR3 contains 13 residues. CDR1 is SGHRS and CDR2 is YFSETQ in the germline V gene. The V gene lost 1 base and the J gene lost 5 bases, with 9 bases spanning the gap. CDR3 loop: CASSLTDTTEAFF. CDR3 coding DNA: TGCGCCAGCAGCTTGACCGACACTACTGAAGCTTTCTTT.